This T cell receptor beta chain came from a study of cytomegalovirus exposure and HLA in healthy donors. Sequencing used immunoSEQ multiplex PCR; TCRdb keeps in-frame clones, though not all of them. The sample includes about 110,000 clones, 95% seen only once; the top ten take 0.67%. A word on this clone: What it recognizes is unknown.

Study findings and constraints: Overall, 164 TCR beta chains were annotated as cytomegalovirus-associated. As was reported, the classifier diagnosed cytomegalovirus status with high specificity and sensitivity. The TCR clusters that emerged in the first cohort tended, a later analysis found, to co-occur in the 120 or so validation repertoires.

This receptor was obtained from a woman between 18 and 30 years old in good health and CMV-seronegative. Sequencing input: PBMCs.

This chain's CDR3 is CASSSRQGAERDTQYF. The CDR3 DNA sequence: TGTGCCAGCTCATCGAGACAGGGGGCTGAGCGGGATACGCAGTATTTT. J is TRBJ2-3 and V is TRBV18, with 10 bases aligning to TRBD1. The CDR3 spans 16 residues. Germline CDR1 KGHSH, CDR2 LQKENI. Unmatched junction bases numbered 11, after V lost 5 bases and J lost 6 bases.